This T cell receptor beta chain emerged from a study of cytomegalovirus exposure and HLA in healthy donors. Note on this clone: Its antigen is not known. The sample carries other DNA sequences with the same CDR3.

This CDR3 spans 13 amino acids. Losses at the gene ends were 5 bases for V and 3 bases for J; bases not matched to a gene: 3. Germline CDR1 and CDR2: SEHNR and FQNEAQ (reference sequence). Study results and caveats: Some V segments (TRBV6-2 and TRBV6-3 among them) were excluded as indistinguishable. In a later analysis, productive TCRs from donors in an Asian-associated ancestry cluster reportedly carried fewer N-insertions than the cohort mean. Another analysis was done later, and it associated over 15,000 TCR beta sequences with HLA alleles at 0.05 false discovery rate. With later analysis, a missense DCLRE1C variant became linked to TCR beta V- and J-gene trimming.

The PCR contained 60 Vbeta and 13 Jbeta primers. Assay used: immunoSEQ multiplex PCR; TCRdb lists only in-frame clones, some missing. The repertoire holds about 190,000 clones, with around 87% as singletons. Sequencing used PBMCs. This chain links TRBV7-9 with TRBJ2-7, with TRBD1 matching 8 bases. The TCR sequence derives from a man aged 30 to 39 in good health and CMV-seronegative. The CDR3 protein is CASSPGGSYEQYF. In nucleotides, the CDR3 is TGTGCCAGCAGCCCAGGGGGCAGCTACGAGCAGTACTTC.